One and the same sample provided the 25 T cell receptor beta chains below, sequenced in a study of post-analysis software for immune sequencing data. General study findings and limits: Controls showed lower frequencies than patients for five or six TRBV segments, and TRBV5-6, TRBV5-1 and TRBV20-1 were among these.

cDNA libraries of TCR beta carried unique molecular identifiers. From the PCR reads, TCRdb called clonotypes with MiXCR, one entry per CDR3 protein. The table includes a few hundred thousand distinct CDR3 sequences, roughly 38% detected once. No antigen has been assigned to these receptors. What was sequenced was blood. The receptors here all came from a girl between 10 and 17 years old with multiple sclerosis.

V gene TRBV7-3 combines with J gene TRBJ2-3; 8 nucleotides align to TRBD2. V lost 2 bases, J lost 1 base, and 2 bases stayed unmatched. Germline values: CDR1 SGHTA, CDR2 FQGTGA. This CDR3 has 15 amino acids. DNA for the CDR3: TGTGCCAGCAGCTTACCGGGACTAGGCACAGATACGCAGTATTTT. The encoded protein is CASSLPGLGTDTQYF.

This chain connects TRBV19 to TRBJ1-2, with 9 bases fitting TRBD1. This CDR3 is built from 15 residues. V shed 4 bases and J 12 bases; nucleotides not matched to a gene: 15. Germline V gene sequence: CDR1 LNHDA, CDR2 SQIVND (reference sequence). Here the CDR3 DNA reads TGTGCCAGTAGTACTCAACAGGGGGCGACCAACTATAACACCTTC. Translated, it gives CASSTQQGATNYNTF. Using reference TRBV19 and TRBJ1-2 for the parts outside the CDR3, the full variable domain is DGGITQSPKYLFRKEGQNVTLSCEQNLNHDAMYWYRQDPGQGLRLIYYSQIVNDFQKGDIAEGYSVSREKKESFPLTVTSAQKNPTAFYLCASSTQQGATNYNTFGSGTRLTVV.

V usage is TRBV5-1 and J usage is TRBJ2-1, with TRBD1 identical over 7 bases. Germline V gene data show CDR1 as SGHRS and CDR2 as YFSETQ. This CDR3 has 14 amino acids. The trim removed 4 bases at V and 8 bases at J, leaving 9 bases unmatched. In DNA form, the CDR3 reads TGCGCCAGCAGCATGACGATAGGGACAGATGAGCAGTTCTTC. As protein: CASSMTIGTDEQFF.

In this sample, this clonotype turned up a few times. The rearrangement links TRBV2 to TRBJ1-2, with D maybe TRBD1 (5 bases). Germline CDR1 SNHLY, CDR2 FYNNEI. The length of the CDR3 is 15 residues. With 2 bases removed from V and 8 bases from J, the gap between germline ends came to 18 bases. The CDR3 region has the DNA TGTGCCAGCAGTGAACTGGGGCAACCCTACGAAGGCTACACCTTC. It specifies CASSELGQPYEGYTF.

This clonotype was seen a handful of times. The J gene is TRBJ2-5, the V gene TRBV5-1; weak D call: TRBD1 (6 bases). Per germline, CDR1 SGHRS and CDR2 YFSETQ. The CDR3 is 14 amino acids. The germline V and J ends were trimmed by 0 bases and 6 bases, with 12 bases remaining between them. CDR3 in amino acids: CASSLGSRGKTQYF. Here the CDR3 DNA reads TGCGCCAGCAGCTTGGGTTCCAGGGGAAAGACCCAGTACTTC.

The chain uses TRBV19 and TRBJ1-4; TRBD1 agrees at 7 bases. J was trimmed by 3 bases and V by 6 bases; bases with no gene match: 13. This CDR3 comprises 17 residues. Germline CDR1 is LNHDA and CDR2 is SQIVND (reference sequence). The CDR3 DNA is TGTGCCAGTAGAACCAACCCCTCCAGGGGGGCTAATGAAAAACTGTTTTTT. Protein product: CASRTNPSRGANEKLFF.

This clonotype was seen more than once but under ten times. The chain recombines TRBV28 with TRBJ1-1, with 9 positions matching TRBD1. CDR1 is MDHEN and CDR2 is SYDVKM in the germline V gene. The CDR3 consists of 17 residues. The V gene end was trimmed by 3 bases and the J gene end by 5 bases; junction bases not matched to a gene: 13. The CDR3 loop is CASSFVLKTGGFTEAFF. The CDR3 coding sequence is TGTGCCAGCAGTTTTGTACTTAAGACAGGGGGTTTTACTGAAGCTTTCTTT.

The chain links TRBV7-2 to TRBJ2-4; 9 nucleotides align to TRBD2. This CDR3 comprises 17 residues. CDR1 and CDR2 from the germline V gene are SGHTA and FQGNSA. V trimming: 1 base; J trimming: 6 bases; junction bases outside the gene matches: 10. The CDR3 loop reads CASSLGGGGGIRNIQYF. CDR3 DNA sequence: TGTGCCAGCAGCTTAGGGGGCGGGGGGGGTATCAGAAACATTCAGTACTTC.

This clonotype was counted a few times. The chain recombines TRBV11-1 with TRBJ2-1, with D unresolved. The CDR3 has 10 amino acids. Germline V gene data show CDR1 as SGHAT and CDR2 as FQDESV (reference sequence). V dropped 8 bases and J dropped 8 bases, with 7 bases sitting between them. This CDR3 reads CASGEHEQFF. CDR3 DNA: TGTGCCAGCGGTGAGCATGAGCAGTTCTTC. Full variable domain (outside the CDR3, taken from reference TRBV11-1 and TRBJ2-1): EAEVAQSPRYKITEKSQAVAFWCDPISGHATLYWYRQILGQGPELLVQFQDESVVDDSQLPKDRFSAERLKGVDSTLKIQPAELGDSAMYLCASGEHEQFFGPGTRLTVL.

This rearrangement joins TRBV6-1 to TRBJ2-5; 9 nucleotides align to TRBD2. The better agreement between TRBJ2-7 and the DNA end casts doubt on the J call. The CDR3 has 13 amino acids. Germline CDR1 reads MNHNS; CDR2 reads SASEGT. The CDR3 bases are TGTGCCAGCAGTGCGGGACTAGCCCACGAGCAGTACTTC. Protein product: CASSAGLAHEQYF.

Only a few counts were recorded for this clonotype. This chain uses TRBV18 with TRBJ1-6; the match to TRBD1 covers 9 bases. The germline V gene encodes CDR1 KGHSH and CDR2 LQKENI. J lost 0 bases, V lost 4 bases, and 4 bases had no gene match. CDR3 length equals 17 residues. This CDR3 is CASSLLQGASYNSPLHF. The CDR3 DNA is TGTGCCAGCTCACTACTACAGGGGGCCTCCTATAATTCACCCCTCCACTTT.

This clonotype turned up a few times. The J gene is TRBJ1-5, the V gene TRBV20-1, with TRBD1 identical over 8 bases. Per the germline V gene, CDR1 is DFQATT and CDR2 is SNEGSKA (reference sequence). J lost 8 bases, V lost 0 bases, and 18 bases had no gene match. This CDR3 has 18 residues. Written as DNA, the CDR3 is TGCAGTGCTAGAGACGGCAGGCGGGGACAGGCCGAGGGGGAGCCCCAGCATTTT. It specifies CSARDGRRGQAEGEPQHF.

Relative to its sample, this clonotype is large. This chain joins TRBV20-1 and TRBJ2-7, with unresolved D. The CDR3 has 12 amino acids. The germline V gene has CDR1 DFQATT and CDR2 SNEGSKA (reference sequence). The V gene lost 8 bases and the J gene lost 2 bases, with 13 bases spanning the gap. The CDR3 here is CSIQPRPYEQYF. The CDR3, as DNA: TGCAGTATCCAGCCCAGACCCTACGAGCAGTACTTC.

This clonotype was picked up one time. One junction end disagrees with the germline gene, perhaps due to a read error. The chain recombines TRBV14 with TRBJ1-2; TRBD1 is a possible D gene (6 bases). Germline lookup yields CDR1 SGHDN and CDR2 FVKESK. This CDR3 is built from 16 residues. The CDR3 is CASSEDQAGGDGGYTF. CDR3 sequence (DNA): TGTGCCAGCAGCGAAGACCAGGCGGGGGGCGATGGTGGCTACACCTTC.

This clonotype was observed a few times. This sequence joins TRBV5-1 and TRBJ2-1; D not resolved. Trimming took 0 bases from V and 3 from J, leaving 4 bases between them. The CDR3 runs 13 residues. Germline V gene lookup returns CDR1 SGHRS and CDR2 YFSETQ. Written as DNA, the CDR3 is TGCGCCAGCAGCTTGGATGACTACAATGAGCAGTTCTTC. This translates into CASSLDDYNEQFF.

This chain joins TRBV24-1 and TRBJ2-5; 9 bases agree with TRBD2. Gene TRBJ2-7 matches the end of the DNA better, so the J call may be wrong. Per the germline V gene, CDR1 is KGHDR and CDR2 is SFDVKD. The CDR3 is made up of 14 amino acids. CDR3 amino acids: CATSDPGLAGEQYF. The CDR3 DNA sequence: TGTGCCACCAGTGATCCGGGACTAGCTGGCGAGCAGTACTTC.

Notes on this clonotype: It may be a read error: a sequence one base away is much more abundant. Lacking the conserved final phenylalanine or tryptophan, this CDR3 likely reflects a read error. The CDR3 loop reads CSVSRDTVNTQYL. Here the CDR3 DNA reads TGCAGCGTATCCCGGGATACCGTTAATACGCAGTATTTG. The gene calls are TRBV29-1 and TRBJ2-3, with a possible D match to TRBD2 (5 bases). Germline V gene sequence: CDR1 SQVTM, CDR2 ANQGSEA. The V end lost 6 bases, the J end lost 7 bases, and 17 bases lay between the germline ends. The CDR3 is 13 residues long.

In DNA, the CDR3 is TGCGCCAGCAGCGGTGGAGGTCAGGGCACAGATACGCAGTATTTT. It translates to CASSGGGQGTDTQYF. The chain couples TRBV5-1 to TRBJ2-3; D perhaps matches TRBD2 (5 bases). The CDR3 spans 15 residues. Germline CDR1 SGHRS, CDR2 YFSETQ. The V gene lost 4 bases and the J gene lost 1 base, with 13 bases spanning the gap. Full variable domain (remainder filled in from reference TRBV5-1 and TRBJ2-3): KAGVTQTPRYLIKTRGQQVTLSCSPISGHRSVSWYQQTPGQGLQFLFEYFSETQRNKGNFPGRFSGRQFSNSRSEMNVSTLELGDSALYLCASSGGGQGTDTQYFGPGTRLTVL.

This clonotype was counted ten times or more. CDR3 amino acids: CSAHWTGSTDTQYF. The DNA for the CDR3 is TGCAGTGCTCATTGGACAGGGAGCACAGATACGCAGTATTTT. The V gene is TRBV20-1, the J gene TRBJ2-3; TRBD1 matches 8 bases. With 5 bases clipped from V and 0 bases from J, the junction kept 4 bases outside the gene matches. The CDR3 extends over 14 amino acids. Germline-derived CDR1 and CDR2 are DFQATT and SNEGSKA (reference sequence).

This clonotype has a single count. This chain links TRBV6-5 with TRBJ2-6, with D possibly TRBD2 on 6 matching bases. This CDR3 comprises 15 residues. V shed 8 bases and J shed 1 base, with 12 bases lying between them. The germline CDR1 and CDR2 sequences are MNHEY and SVGAGI. This CDR3 is CASPGGRSGANVLTF. Here the CDR3 DNA reads TGTGCCAGCCCCGGGGGACGTTCTGGGGCCAACGTCCTGACTTTC.

This sequence joins TRBV29-1 and TRBJ2-1; 10 bases fit TRBD1. J gave up 6 bases and V 3 bases, and 8 bases lay outside the gene matches. Germline assignment: CDR1 SQVTM and CDR2 ANQGSEA. CDR3 size: 15 residues. The CDR3 sequence: CSVDGWGQGFNEQFF. CDR3 sequence (DNA): TGCAGCGTTGATGGTTGGGGACAGGGGTTCAATGAGCAGTTCTTC.

This clonotype turned up a few times. This sequence joins TRBV5-1 and TRBJ1-5; D not certain. This CDR3 has 15 residues. With 4 bases removed from V and 1 base from J, the gap between germline ends came to 12 bases. CDR1 and CDR2 (germline): SGHRS, YFSETQ. The CDR3 loop is CASSTGGESNQPQHF. The CDR3, as DNA: TGCGCCAGCAGCACCGGCGGGGAAAGCAATCAGCCCCAGCATTTT.

This clonotype has more than one count but fewer than ten. The CDR3: CASSPFETQYF. CDR3 in DNA: TGTGCCAGCAGTCCGTTTGAGACCCAGTACTTC. The V and J genes are TRBV12-3 or TRBV12-4 and TRBJ2-5; D is unclear. The CDR3 sequence is 11 residues long. V gave up 5 bases and J gave up 5 bases, with 6 bases separating them.

This clonotype was detected a few times. V and J are TRBV12-3 or TRBV12-4 and TRBJ2-5; the D call may be TRBD1 or TRBD2 (5 bases each). Deletions cut 3 bases from V and 7 bases from J, with 12 bases between. CDR3 length equals 13 residues. CDR3 in DNA: TGTGCCAGCAGTTTGGCCAGGGCGGGGACCCAGTACTTC. Amino acid sequence: CASSLARAGTQYF.

Worth noting for this clonotype: Compared with germline, one end of the junction differs, possibly owing to a read error. The chain is built from TRBV12-3 or TRBV12-4 and TRBJ2-3, with 10 bases that match TRBD2. The CDR3 totals 16 residues. The CDR3 nucleotides are TGTGCCAGCACCGAATATAGCGGGGGGCCCACAGATACGGAGTATTTT. Protein: CASTEYSGGPTDTEYF.